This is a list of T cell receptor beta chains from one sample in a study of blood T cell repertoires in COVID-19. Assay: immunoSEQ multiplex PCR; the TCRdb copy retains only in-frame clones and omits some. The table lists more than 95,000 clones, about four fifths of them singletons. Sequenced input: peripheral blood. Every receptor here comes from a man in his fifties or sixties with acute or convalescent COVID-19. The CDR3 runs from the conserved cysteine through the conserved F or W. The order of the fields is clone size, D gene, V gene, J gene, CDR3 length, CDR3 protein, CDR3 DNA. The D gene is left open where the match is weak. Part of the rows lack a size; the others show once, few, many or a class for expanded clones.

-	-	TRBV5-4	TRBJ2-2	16	CASSPAGTRTTGELFF	TGTGCCAGCAGCCCAGCCGGGACACGGACAACCGGGGAGCTGTTTTTT
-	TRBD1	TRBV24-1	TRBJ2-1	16	CATSDSGGQGYNEQFF	TGTGCCACCAGTGATTCTGGGGGACAGGGCTACAATGAGCAGTTCTTC
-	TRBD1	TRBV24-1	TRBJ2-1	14	CATSDPDRGHGQFF	TGTGCCACCAGTGATCCCGACAGGGGACATGGGCAGTTCTTC
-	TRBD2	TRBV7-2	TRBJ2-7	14	CASSLAGGVYEQYF	TGTGCCAGCAGTCTAGCGGGAGGGGTCTACGAGCAGTACTTC
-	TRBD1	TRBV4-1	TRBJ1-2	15	CASSQEDGTGVGYTF	TGCGCCAGCAGCCAAGAAGATGGGACAGGGGTGGGCTACACCTTC
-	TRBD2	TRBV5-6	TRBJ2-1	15	CASSSPSGGNNEQFF	TGTGCCAGCAGCTCCCCTAGCGGGGGAAACAATGAGCAGTTCTTC
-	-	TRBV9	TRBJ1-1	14	CASSPRSMNTEAFF	TGTGCCAGCAGCCCGAGGTCGATGAACACTGAAGCTTTCTTT
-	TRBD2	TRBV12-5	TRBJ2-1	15	CASGLISSGHNEQFF	TGTGCTAGTGGTTTGATCTCTAGCGGTCACAATGAGCAGTTCTTC
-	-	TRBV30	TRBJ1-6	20	CAWSVPSGGLSRSYNSPLHF	TGTGCCTGGAGTGTACCCTCGGGGGGACTTTCGAGGAGTTATAATTCACCCCTCCACTTT
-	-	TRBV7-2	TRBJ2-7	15	CASSYQGGELYEQYF	TGTGCCAGCAGCTACCAGGGGGGTGAACTCTACGAGCAGTACTTC
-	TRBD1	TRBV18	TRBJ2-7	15	CASSPLAGTGSEQYF	TGTGCCAGCTCACCGCTTGCCGGGACAGGTTCCGAGCAGTACTTC
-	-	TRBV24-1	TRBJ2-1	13	CATRDSAASEQFF	TGTGCCACCAGGGACAGTGCCGCCAGTGAGCAGTTCTTC
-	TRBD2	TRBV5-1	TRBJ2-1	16	CASSWVTSGARNEQFF	TGCGCCAGCAGCTGGGTGACTAGCGGGGCCCGCAATGAGCAGTTCTTC
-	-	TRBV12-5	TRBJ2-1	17	CASGLVLSTPGYNEQFF	TGTGCTAGTGGTTTGGTGCTGAGTACCCCGGGCTACAATGAGCAGTTCTTC
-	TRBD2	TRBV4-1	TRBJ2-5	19	CASSQEKTSGRLEQETQYF	TGCGCCAGCAGCCAAGAAAAGACTAGCGGGAGGTTAGAACAAGAGACCCAGTACTTC
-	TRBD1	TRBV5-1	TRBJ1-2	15	CASSSGTGGNYGYTF	TGCGCCAGCAGCTCTGGGACAGGGGGCAACTATGGCTACACCTTC
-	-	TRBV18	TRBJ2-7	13	CASSPTTDYEQYF	TGTGCCAGCTCACCCACCACTGACTACGAGCAGTACTTC
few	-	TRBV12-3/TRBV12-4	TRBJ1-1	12	CASSLAGTEAFF	TGTGCCAGCAGTTTAGCCGGGACAGAAGCTTTCTTT
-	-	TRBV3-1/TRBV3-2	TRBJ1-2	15	CASSPGVAGSYGYTF	TGTGCCAGCAGCCCTGGGGTGGCGGGTTCCTATGGCTACACCTTC
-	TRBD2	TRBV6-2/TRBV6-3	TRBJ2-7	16	CASSFPGIAGLGEQYF	TGTGCCAGCAGTTTCCCCGGGATAGCGGGACTCGGAGAGCAGTACTTC
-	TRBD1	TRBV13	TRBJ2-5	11	CASTRGETQYF	TGTGCCAGCACCAGGGGGGAGACCCAGTACTTC
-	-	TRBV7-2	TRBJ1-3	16	CASSFQAGGSGNTIYF	TGTGCCAGCAGCTTTCAGGCGGGGGGCTCTGGAAACACCATATATTTT